Listed below are T cell receptor beta chains from one sample, sequenced in a study of identical twins. TCRdb re-analysed the 5' RACE reads in MiXCR, keeping a single row per CDR3 protein. The sample consists of 150,000 or so distinct CDR3 sequences, approximately 3.5% of them appearing once. The sequencing input was memory T cells sorted from blood. These receptors were taken from a man aged 18 to 30 in good health. Both conserved end residues are part of each CDR3. Fields, in order: clone size, V gene, D gene, J gene, CDR3 protein, CDR3 DNA. A D gene is named only where the DNA matches it firmly. Clone size is given for some rows only: seen once, a few or many times, or a class if the clone is expanded.

many	TRBV28	NA	TRBJ1-2	CASSPLVGGYTF	TGTGCCAGCAGTCCTCTGGTGGGGGGCTACACCTTC
NA	TRBV6-2/TRBV6-3	NA	TRBJ2-7	CASSKPRPGGLASTEQYF	TGTGCCAGCAGTAAACCCCGACCCGGTGGGCTAGCGAGCACCGAGCAGTACTTC
NA	TRBV6-1	TRBD2	TRBJ2-1	CASIGLAGENEQFF	TGTGCCAGCATAGGACTAGCGGGAGAAAATGAGCAGTTCTTC
many	TRBV10-2	NA	TRBJ2-2	CASSDGLSSGELFF	TGCGCCAGCAGTGACGGACTTTCCTCCGGGGAGCTGTTTTTT
many	TRBV5-1	TRBD1	TRBJ2-1	CASSLDKDRGQFF	TGCGCCAGCAGCTTGGACAAGGACAGGGGGCAGTTCTTC
many	TRBV29-1	TRBD1	TRBJ1-1	CSVANAGQGGAFF	TGCAGCGTTGCTAACGCGGGACAGGGGGGTGCTTTCTTT
many	TRBV5-1	TRBD2	TRBJ2-2	CASSRTSGDTGELFF	TGCGCCAGCAGTCGCACTAGCGGGGACACCGGGGAGCTGTTTTTT
many	TRBV7-2	NA	TRBJ1-2	CASSATGFVYGYTF	TGTGCCAGCAGCGCTACAGGCTTTGTGTATGGCTACACCTTC
many	TRBV7-9	NA	TRBJ1-2	CASSLILGANYGYTF	TGTGCCAGCAGCTTAATATTGGGCGCTAACTATGGCTACACCTTC
many	TRBV14	NA	TRBJ2-7	CASSQGNRRMDEQYF	TGTGCCAGCAGCCAAGGCAACAGGAGAATGGACGAGCAGTACTTC
many	TRBV5-1	TRBD1	TRBJ1-2	CASSPRTGGYGYTF	TGCGCCAGCAGCCCGCGAACAGGGGGCTATGGCTACACCTTC
many	TRBV12-3/TRBV12-4	TRBD1	TRBJ2-1	CASSSRDRGLFF	TGTGCCAGCAGTTCCCGGGACAGGGGTCTGTTCTTC
few	TRBV6-2/TRBV6-3	NA	TRBJ1-2	CASSSGNYGYTF	TGTGCCAGCAGTTCCGGGAACTATGGCTACACCTTC
many	TRBV20-1	TRBD1	TRBJ1-5	CSANLQGAQGNQPQHF	TGCAGTGCTAATCTACAGGGGGCGCAGGGCAATCAGCCCCAGCATTTT
few	TRBV6-2/TRBV6-3	TRBD1	TRBJ1-5	CASNTHNSGQGRGQPQHF	TGTGCCAGCAACACTCACAACTCCGGACAGGGCCGGGGTCAGCCCCAGCATTTT
many	TRBV19	TRBD1	TRBJ1-5	CASSIRGPTGLGNQPQHF	TGTGCCAGTAGTATCAGGGGGCCTACGGGCCTGGGCAATCAGCCCCAGCATTTT
many	TRBV6-1	NA	TRBJ2-7	CASSRTRELYEQYF	TGTGCCAGCTCCCGAACCCGGGAGCTGTACGAGCAGTACTTC
many	TRBV5-1	NA	TRBJ2-3	CASSLGTDNTDTQYF	TGCGCCAGCTCCCTCGGGACCGACAACACAGATACGCAGTATTTT
many	TRBV12-5	NA	TRBJ2-1	CASGLVNEQFF	TGTGCTAGTGGTTTGGTTAATGAGCAGTTCTTC
many	TRBV20-1	NA	TRBJ2-3	CSASKTSTDTQYF	TGCAGTGCCTCTAAGACTAGCACAGATACGCAGTATTTT
many	TRBV5-1	NA	TRBJ2-1	CASSGGSNEQFF	TGCGCCAGCAGCGGGGGCAGCAATGAGCAGTTCTTC
many	TRBV12-3/TRBV12-4	TRBD2	TRBJ2-3	CASREGTSGRTDTQYF	TGTGCCAGCCGGGAAGGGACTAGCGGGAGAACAGATACGCAGTATTTT
many	TRBV12-3/TRBV12-4	TRBD2	TRBJ2-1	CASRPLAGGYNEQFF	TGTGCCAGCAGACCTCTAGCGGGAGGCTACAATGAGCAGTTCTTC
many	TRBV7-2	NA	TRBJ2-1	CASSLTSGLAGNEQFF	TGTGCCAGCAGCTTAACTTCGGGTCTAGCTGGGAATGAGCAGTTCTTC
many	TRBV7-7	TRBD1	TRBJ2-5	CASSPGTQQGAGGETQYF	TGTGCCAGCAGCCCCGGTACCCAACAGGGGGCTGGGGGGGAGACCCAGTACTTC
many	TRBV20-1	TRBD2	TRBJ2-3	CSASGLAGADTQYF	TGCAGTGCTTCGGGACTAGCGGGAGCAGATACGCAGTATTTT
many	TRBV28	NA	TRBJ2-5	CASSPMGEGAQETQYF	TGTGCCAGCAGTCCTATGGGGGAGGGGGCCCAAGAGACCCAGTACTTC
many	TRBV29-1	TRBD2	TRBJ2-1	CSVERGRGYNEQFF	TGCAGCGTTGAACGGGGGAGGGGATACAATGAGCAGTTCTTC
many	TRBV7-9	NA	TRBJ2-6	CASSLLHSGANVLTF	TGTGCCAGCAGCTTATTACATTCCGGGGCCAACGTCCTGACTTTC
many	TRBV28	TRBD1	TRBJ1-1	CASRSGQGGNTEAFF	TGTGCCAGCAGAAGTGGACAGGGAGGTAACACTGAAGCTTTCTTT
many	TRBV30	NA	TRBJ2-4	CASSSLAKNIQYF	TGTGCCTCCTCAAGTTTAGCCAAAAACATTCAGTACTTC
many	TRBV7-2	NA	TRBJ1-6	CASSLGEVSPLHF	TGTGCCAGCAGCTTAGGGGAGGTTTCACCCCTCCACTTT
many	TRBV3-1	NA	TRBJ2-5	CASRPRGGATQYF	TGTGCCAGCAGACCAAGAGGTGGAGCGACCCAGTACTTC
NA	TRBV7-2	TRBD2	TRBJ2-7	CASSPRLAVEQYF	TGTGCCAGCAGCCCTCGGCTAGCGGTCGAGCAGTACTTC
many	TRBV4-2	TRBD2	TRBJ2-3	CASSQHLLAGGTDTQYF	TGTGCCAGCAGCCAACACCTACTAGCGGGAGGGACAGATACGCAGTATTTT
many	TRBV28	NA	TRBJ2-5	CASLPQGGGSETQYF	TGTGCCAGTCTACCCCAGGGGGGGGGCTCGGAGACCCAGTACTTC
NA	TRBV2	TRBD1	TRBJ2-1	CASTRQGGSYNEQFF	TGTGCCAGCACTAGACAGGGGGGCTCCTACAATGAGCAGTTCTTC
many	TRBV19	NA	TRBJ2-5	CASGARETQYF	TGTGCCAGCGGGGCCCGAGAGACCCAGTACTTC
many	TRBV20-1	TRBD2	TRBJ2-1	CSASKISGSRDEQFF	TGCAGTGCTAGTAAAATTAGCGGGAGTCGGGATGAGCAGTTCTTC
many	TRBV3-1	TRBD2	TRBJ2-2	CASSQEGLAGFGELFF	TGTGCCAGCAGCCAAGAGGGACTAGCGGGATTCGGGGAGCTGTTTTTT
many	TRBV5-4	NA	TRBJ2-7	CASSPREGSYEQYF	TGTGCCAGCAGCCCTAGAGAGGGCAGCTACGAGCAGTACTTC
few	TRBV7-2	NA	TRBJ1-5	CVSSLALGFQNQPQHF	TGTGTCAGCAGCTTAGCTCTGGGCTTCCAAAATCAGCCCCAGCATTTT
many	TRBV6-1	NA	TRBJ1-1	CASSAGGGRLWAFF	TGTGCCAGCAGCGCGGGGGGCGGCCGCCTATGGGCTTTCTTT
many	TRBV5-1	NA	TRBJ1-1	CASSGSARENTEAFF	TGCGCCAGCAGCGGGTCGGCACGTGAGAACACTGAAGCTTTCTTT
many	TRBV18	NA	TRBJ1-1	CASSPSNAGVTEAFF	TGTGCCAGCTCACCGTCGAACGCGGGGGTCACTGAAGCTTTCTTT
few	TRBV19	NA	TRBJ2-1	CASSRRQGNNEQFF	TGTGCCAGTAGTCGGCGGCAGGGAAACAATGAGCAGTTCTTC
many	TRBV7-8	TRBD1	TRBJ2-7	CASSLGTGTGFYEQYF	TGTGCCAGCAGCTTAGGGACCGGGACAGGATTCTACGAGCAGTACTTC
many	TRBV5-1	NA	TRBJ2-1	CASSVSGNSHEQFF	TGCGCCAGCAGTGTTAGCGGCAATAGCCATGAGCAGTTCTTC